This T cell receptor beta chain was identified during a study of shared clonotypes between healthy human individuals. Looking at the study overall: Donor ages ranged 18 to 49 years: a couple of women, a few men. Whole-study results and caveats: Among non-shared clonotypes, generation probabilities were lower than among those shared by all four donors. Naive CD4 clonotypes overlapped across a few donors at approximately 5.3%.

TCRdb keeps only in-frame clones here, not all; method: immunoSEQ multiplex PCR. The repertoire holds some 1 million clones, approximately 76% seen once, with roughly 1.4% in the top ten. Germline-derived CDR1 and CDR2 are MNHEY and SVGAGI. V was trimmed by 7 bases and J by 6 bases, leaving 16 bases between them. The CDR3 spans 13 residues. Concerning this clone: The antigen is unknown.

This TCR was recovered from a man between 18 and 29 years old in good health. The chain recombines TRBV6-5 with TRBJ2-7; D remains unclear. Sequenced sample: memory CD4+ T cells sorted from blood. Noted subset: CD45RA-negative fraction. The CDR3 loop reads CASTFPGRGEQYF. The CDR3, as DNA: TGTGCCAGCACCTTTCCGGGTCGTGGCGAGCAGTACTTC.